The next 29 T cell receptor beta chains were all read from a single sample in a study of T cell responses to AZD1222 COVID-19 vaccine. Clones were read by immunoSEQ multiplex PCR, and TCRdb kept only the in-frame ones, dropping some. The sample lists some 110,000 clones; approximately 90% were seen once. The sample consisted of peripheral blood, taken 28 days after the second AZD1222 dose. These TCRs come from an adult who received the AZD1222 COVID-19 vaccine.

The sample holds one count of this clone. This chain uses TRBV11-2 with TRBJ2-7, with 8 bases matching TRBD1. Germline V CDR1 and CDR2: SGHAT, FQNNGV. The CDR3 runs 15 residues. V dropped 5 bases and J dropped 6; count of bases not matched to a gene: 12. The CDR3 loop reads CASSRNTGTGSEQYF. The CDR3 DNA follows: TGTGCCAGCAGCCGGAATACCGGGACAGGAAGCGAGCAGTACTTC.

The chain recombines TRBV30 with TRBJ1-5; tentative D call: TRBD1 (6 bases). CDR1 is GTSNPN, CDR2 SVGIG, per germline (reference sequence). The CDR3 has 18 residues. The V end lost 3 bases, the J end lost 2 bases, and 23 bases lay between the germline ends. As DNA, the CDR3 is TGTGCCTGGAGCTCAGGGAGCAGGGGTAGTTTCGGCAATCAGCCCCAGCATTTT. Amino acid sequence: CAWSSGSRGSFGNQPQHF.

The rearrangement joins TRBV11-2 to TRBJ1-1; weak D call: TRBD1 (6 bases). Trimming took 5 bases from V and 5 from J, leaving 9 bases between them. This CDR3 has 12 residues. The V gene's germline CDR1 is SGHAT and CDR2 FQNNGV. CDR3 coding DNA: TGTGCCAGCAGCGTAGGGGGGACTGAAGCTTTCTTT. It codes for CASSVGGTEAFF.

The chain couples TRBV5-1 to TRBJ2-7; 8 positions agree with TRBD1. The J segment lost 0 bases and the V segment lost 4 bases, leaving 3 bases of the junction unmatched. The CDR3 is 14 amino acids. The germline gives CDR1 SGHRS, CDR2 YFSETQ. The CDR3 sequence is CASSPDRGSYEQYF. The CDR3 DNA reads as TGCGCCAGCAGCCCTGACAGGGGCTCCTACGAGCAGTACTTC.

The V gene is TRBV10-1, the J gene TRBJ1-5; D not certain. CDR1 is WNHNN and CDR2 is SYGVQD in the germline V gene (reference sequence). Trimming shortened V by 4 bases and J by 5 bases, and 6 bases separated the two germline ends. This CDR3 is built from 12 residues. The CDR3 bases are TGCGCCAGCAGTGCGGAGGATCAGCCCCAGCATTTT. Translation gives CASSAEDQPQHF.

Only one count was recorded for this clone. This rearrangement joins TRBV7-2 to TRBJ1-1, with D uncertain. There are 12 residues in the CDR3. Deletions cut 1 base from V and 10 bases from J, with 10 bases between. Germline V CDR1 and CDR2: SGHTA, FQGNSA. This chain's CDR3 is CASSLEGRGAFF. The DNA of the CDR3 is TGTGCCAGCAGCTTAGAGGGCCGGGGAGCTTTCTTT.

This clone showed up just a few times. The chain carries TRBV7-2 and TRBJ1-3; possibly TRBD1 for D (5 bases). CDR1 and CDR2 from the germline V gene are SGHTA and FQGNSA. The CDR3 totals 16 residues. V was clipped by 4 bases and J by 0 bases, with 13 bases between them. The CDR3 DNA reads TGTGCCAGCAGCTCCCGACTCAGGGACTCTGGAAACACCATATATTTT. It translates to CASSSRLRDSGNTIYF. The full variable domain, rest sourced from reference TRBV7-2 and TRBJ1-3, is GAGVSQSPSNKVTEKGKDVELRCDPISGHTALYWYRQSLGQGLEFLIYFQGNSAPDKSGLPSDRFSAERTGGSVSTLTIQRTQQEDSAVYLCASSSRLRDSGNTIYFGEGSWLTVV.

This rearrangement joins TRBV3-1 (or the pseudogene TRBV3-2) to TRBJ1-1, with D hard to call. This CDR3 is built from 14 residues. V was clipped by 3 bases and J by 3 bases, with 11 bases between them. CDR1 is LGHDT and CDR2 is YNNKEL in the germline V gene (reference sequence). CDR3 loop: CASSHPHSHTEAFF. DNA of the CDR3: TGTGCCAGCAGCCATCCGCACAGCCACACTGAAGCTTTCTTT.

The V and J genes are TRBV6-2 or TRBV6-3 and TRBJ1-5, with TRBD1 matching 8 bases. CDR1 and CDR2 from the germline V gene are MNHEY and SVGEGT. The J segment lost 5 bases and the V segment lost 6 bases, leaving 9 bases of the junction unmatched. CDR3 size: 15 residues. The CDR3 protein is CASSRADRAHQPQHF. The CDR3 nucleotides read TGTGCCAGCAGCCGAGCGGACAGGGCGCATCAGCCCCAGCATTTT.

V usage is TRBV6-5 and J usage is TRBJ1-1; D is possibly TRBD1 (6 bases). This CDR3 has 15 residues. V lost 5 bases, J lost 0 bases, and 13 bases lay in between. Germline CDR1 and CDR2: MNHEY and SVGAGI. The CDR3 bases are TGTGCCAGCAGTCCACACGACAGGCTGAACACTGAAGCTTTCTTT. Translated, it gives CASSPHDRLNTEAFF.

The gene calls are TRBV4-1 and TRBJ1-5; D uncertain. The CDR3 has 15 amino acids. V was pared by 3 bases and J by 0 bases, with 9 bases between. Germline V gene sequence: CDR1 MGHRA, CDR2 YSYEKL. The DNA for the CDR3 is TGCGCCAGCAGCCAGCCCGCCGATAGCAATCAGCCCCAGCATTTT. This translates into CASSQPADSNQPQHF.

The chain employs TRBV19 and TRBJ1-5; D is unclear. Trimming cost V 10 bases and J 2 bases, with 18 bases left between them. The CDR3 has 15 residues. Germline-derived CDR1 and CDR2 are LNHDA and SQIVND (reference sequence). This chain's CDR3 is CATLSGGYGNQPQHF. The CDR3 coding sequence is TGTGCCACCCTTTCAGGAGGGTATGGCAATCAGCCCCAGCATTTT.

Details on this clone: Other nucleotide sequences from this sample produce the same CDR3. The V call is TRBV10-3, the J call TRBJ2-3; D unclear. The V and J ends lost 0 bases and 1 base respectively, with 2 bases between them. CDR3 size: 13 residues. Germline loops: CDR1 ENHRY, CDR2 SYGVKD. CDR3 coding DNA: TGTGCCATCAGTGAGTCCGGCACAGATACGCAGTATTTT. This encodes CAISESGTDTQYF.

This clone was seen just once. In DNA form, the CDR3 reads TGTGCCAGCAGCTCCCCAGCCGGCGGGAGTACGAACACCGGGGAGCTGTTTTTT. This sequence encodes CASSSPAGGSTNTGELFF. The chain couples TRBV7-9 to TRBJ2-2; 7 bases agree with TRBD2. This CDR3 is 18 amino acids long. From germline, CDR1 is SEHNR and CDR2 FQNEAQ (reference sequence). Trimming at V came to 4 bases and at J to 0 bases, leaving 11 bases not matched to a gene.

The chain couples TRBV24-1 to TRBJ2-1; D gene uncertain. Germline-derived CDR1 and CDR2 are KGHDR and SFDVKD. The CDR3 runs 15 residues. The ends were cut back, 0 bases at V and 10 bases at J, with 15 bases in the middle. CDR3 amino acids: CATSDLQSGHGEQFF. CDR3 in DNA: TGTGCCACCAGTGATTTGCAAAGTGGCCATGGAGAGCAGTTCTTC.

This rearrangement joins TRBV27 to TRBJ2-3, with 9 bases fitting TRBD2. The length of the CDR3 is 18 residues. The V gene end was trimmed by 0 bases and the J gene end by 1 base; junction bases not matched to a gene: 8. CDR1 is MNHEY and CDR2 is SMNVEV in the germline V gene (reference sequence). CDR3 loop: CASSLSLAGVLGTDTQYF. CDR3 in DNA: TGTGCCAGCAGTTTATCATTAGCGGGAGTGTTGGGCACAGATACGCAGTATTTT.

The rearrangement joins TRBV28 to TRBJ2-5; 7 bases align to TRBD2. This CDR3 has 15 amino acids. Germline loops: CDR1 MDHEN, CDR2 SYDVKM. V lost 6 bases and J lost 1; bases outside the gene matches: 8. The CDR3 loop reads CASRSSGPGQETQYF. Written as DNA, the CDR3 is TGTGCCAGCAGGAGTAGCGGGCCAGGCCAAGAGACCCAGTACTTC.

This chain uses TRBV29-1 with TRBJ1-2; D unresolved. The CDR3 runs 11 residues. CDR1 is SQVTM and CDR2 is ANQGSEA in the germline V gene. V was pared by 2 bases and J by 5 bases, with 6 bases between. In nucleotides, the CDR3 is TGCAGCGTTGAAAAAGGGTATGGCTACACCTTC. Amino acids: CSVEKGYGYTF.

The gene calls are TRBV4-1 and TRBJ1-4; perhaps TRBD1 as D (5 bases). The CDR3 runs 20 residues. Germline lookup yields CDR1 MGHRA and CDR2 YSYEKL. Trimming stripped 1 base from V and 4 bases from J, with 25 bases between. DNA of the CDR3: TGCGCCAGCAGCCAAGTGCTAGTCAGGACGGGGCAATCAAGTAATGAAAAACTGTTTTTT. Translated, it gives CASSQVLVRTGQSSNEKLFF.

The chain uses TRBV6-2 or TRBV6-3 and TRBJ1-5, with D tentatively TRBD1 (6 bases). The CDR3 extends over 14 amino acids. Germline assignment: CDR1 MNHEY and CDR2 SVGEGT. Trimming removed 2 bases from V and 2 bases from J, with 7 bases in between. The CDR3 nucleotides read TGTGCCAGCAGTTACCGACAGGGCAATCAGCCCCAGCATTTT. Its protein is CASSYRQGNQPQHF.

The CDR3 spells CASSLKGLRTANYGYTF. DNA of the CDR3: TGTGCCAGCAGCTTAAAGGGACTCCGGACAGCGAACTATGGCTACACCTTC. The V and J genes are TRBV7-2 and TRBJ1-2; a possible D gene is TRBD1 (6 bases). V lost 2 bases and J lost 2, with 18 bases in between. The CDR3 extends over 17 amino acids. CDR1 SGHTA and CDR2 FQGNSA come from the germline V gene.

The rearrangement joins TRBV18 to TRBJ2-7, with D possibly being TRBD2 (5 bases). The CDR3 is 14 amino acids. CDR1 is KGHSH, CDR2 LQKENI, per germline. Trimming stripped 0 bases from V and 1 base from J, with 7 bases between. CDR3 sequence reads: CASSPPGGSYEQYF. The CDR3, as DNA: TGTGCCAGCTCACCACCAGGAGGATCCTACGAGCAGTACTTC. Full variable domain (missing parts from reference TRBV18 and TRBJ2-7): NAGVMQNPRHLVRRRGQEARLRCSPMKGHSHVYWYRQLPEEGLKFMVYLQKENIIDESGMPKERFSAEFPKEGPSILRIQQVVRGDSAAYFCASSPPGGSYEQYFGPGTRLTVT.

The chain couples TRBV27 to TRBJ1-5, with TRBD1 as a possible D gene (5 bases). Per germline, CDR1 MNHEY and CDR2 SMNVEV (reference sequence). This CDR3 spans 12 amino acids. V gave up 9 bases and J gave up 9 bases, with 15 bases separating them. The CDR3: CASALIRGPQHF. The CDR3 DNA sequence: TGTGCCAGTGCCCTTATTAGGGGGCCCCAGCATTTT.

The CDR3 spells CASSHQINPYPGRVTNTGELFF. In nucleotides, the CDR3 is TGCGCCAGCAGCCATCAGATTAACCCTTACCCCGGGCGGGTAACGAACACCGGGGAGCTGTTTTTT. The V and J genes are TRBV4-3 and TRBJ2-2, with D possibly being TRBD2 (5 bases). In germline, CDR1 is LGHNA, CDR2 YSLEER. The germline V and J ends were trimmed by 3 bases and 0 bases, with 29 bases remaining between them. The CDR3 length is 22 residues.

This clone was recorded only once. The chain links TRBV7-9 to TRBJ1-1; D remains unclear. Germline lookup yields CDR1 SEHNR and CDR2 FQNEAQ (reference sequence). The CDR3 length is 13 residues. V was clipped by 1 base and J by 5 bases, with 8 bases between them. The CDR3 loop reads CASSLVSGTEAFF. The CDR3, as DNA: TGTGCCAGCAGCTTAGTGAGCGGAACTGAAGCTTTCTTT.

This clone has only a few counts. Other DNA variants within this sample encode the same CDR3. The V and J genes are TRBV7-3 and TRBJ2-1; tentatively, D is TRBD2 (6 bases). The CDR3 has 16 amino acids. The V gene lost 0 bases and the J gene lost 1 base, with 10 bases spanning the gap. Germline V gives CDR1 SGHTA, CDR2 FQGTGA. The CDR3, as DNA: TGTGCCAGCAGCTTAACGCTTAGCGGTTCCTACAATGAGCAGTTCTTC. The encoded protein is CASSLTLSGSYNEQFF.

This chain links TRBV12-1 with TRBJ1-3. TRBV12-1 is classified as a pseudogene. The CDR3 is made up of 11 amino acids. The CDR3 DNA follows: TGTGCCAGCAGCGCCCGAAACACCATATATTTT. As protein: CASSARNTIYF.

The chain combines TRBV29-1 with TRBJ1-2; 9 bases align to TRBD1. CDR1 and CDR2 from the germline V gene are SQVTM and ANQGSEA. CDR3 size: 13 residues. The trim removed 5 bases at V and 4 bases at J, leaving 5 bases unmatched. The CDR3, as DNA: TGCAGCGTTTCCGGACAGGGGAGCTATGGCTACACCTTC. It codes for CSVSGQGSYGYTF. Filled out from reference TRBV29-1 and TRBJ1-2, the complete variable domain reads SAVISQKPSRDICQRGTSLTIQCQVDSQVTMMFWYRQQPGQSLTLIATANQGSEATYESGFVIDKFPISRPNLTFSTLTVSNMSPEDSSIYLCSVSGQGSYGYTFGSGTRLTVV.

This clone occurred a few times. V gene TRBV19 combines with J gene TRBJ2-7, with TRBD2 matching over 7 bases. This CDR3 contains 13 residues. V shed 3 bases and J 5 bases; nucleotides not matched to a gene: 4. Per the germline V gene, CDR1 is LNHDA and CDR2 is SQIVND (reference sequence). DNA of the CDR3: TGTGCCAGTAGTATCCGGACTAGAGACGAGCAGTACTTC. Translation gives CASSIRTRDEQYF.